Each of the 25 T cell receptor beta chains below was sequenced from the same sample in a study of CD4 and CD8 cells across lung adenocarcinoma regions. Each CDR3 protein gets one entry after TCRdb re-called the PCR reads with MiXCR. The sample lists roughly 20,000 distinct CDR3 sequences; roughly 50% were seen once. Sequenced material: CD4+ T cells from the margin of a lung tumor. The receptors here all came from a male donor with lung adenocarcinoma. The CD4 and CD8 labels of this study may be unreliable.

The DNA for the CDR3 is TGCGCCAGCAGTGAGACTGGTAGCGGGGGGGTGGAGACCCAGTACTTC. This sequence encodes CASSETGSGGVETQYF. This chain connects TRBV10-2 to TRBJ2-5; 11 bases line up with TRBD2. J was trimmed by 5 bases and V by 2 bases; bases with no gene match: 7. Germline values: CDR1 WSHSY, CDR2 SAAADI. The CDR3 is 16 amino acids.

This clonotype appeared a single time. CDR3 sequence reads: CASMPGQLGYYEQFF. The DNA for the CDR3 is TGTGCCAGCATGCCAGGGCAACTGGGATACTACGAGCAGTTCTTC. The rearrangement uses TRBV7-2 and TRBJ2-1, with D perhaps TRBD1 (5 bases). This CDR3 has 15 amino acids. Looked up from germline, CDR1 is SGHTA and CDR2 is FQGNSA. The V end lost 7 bases, the J end lost 10 bases, and 23 bases lay between the germline ends.

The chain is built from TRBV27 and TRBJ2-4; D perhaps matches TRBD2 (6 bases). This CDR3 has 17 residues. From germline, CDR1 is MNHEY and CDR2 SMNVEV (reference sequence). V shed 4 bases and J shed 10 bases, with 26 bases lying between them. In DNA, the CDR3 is TGTGCCAGCAGTTGTTTTGCGGGGCTGTGGGCCAAAGATATTCAGTACTTC. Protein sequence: CASSCFAGLWAKDIQYF.

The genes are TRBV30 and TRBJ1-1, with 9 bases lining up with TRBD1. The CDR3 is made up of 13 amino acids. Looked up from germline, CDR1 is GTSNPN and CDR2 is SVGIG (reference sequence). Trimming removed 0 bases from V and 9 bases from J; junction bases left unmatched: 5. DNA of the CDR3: TGTGCCTGGAGTGTACAGGGGACAGGGAAAGCTTTCTTT. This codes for CAWSVQGTGKAFF.

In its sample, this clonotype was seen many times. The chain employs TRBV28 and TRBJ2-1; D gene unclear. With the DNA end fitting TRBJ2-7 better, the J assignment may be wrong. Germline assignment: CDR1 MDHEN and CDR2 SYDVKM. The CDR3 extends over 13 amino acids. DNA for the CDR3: TGTGCCAGCAGTCTTCAAAGCTCCTACGAGCAGTACTTC. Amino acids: CASSLQSSYEQYF.

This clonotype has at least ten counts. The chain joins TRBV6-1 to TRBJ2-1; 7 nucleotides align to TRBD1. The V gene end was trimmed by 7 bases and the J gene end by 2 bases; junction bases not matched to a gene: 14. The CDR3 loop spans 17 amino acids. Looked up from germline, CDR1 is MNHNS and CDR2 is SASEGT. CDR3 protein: CASIGQGVGVPYNEQFF. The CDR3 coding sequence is TGTGCCAGCATCGGGCAGGGGGTGGGTGTACCCTACAATGAGCAGTTCTTC.

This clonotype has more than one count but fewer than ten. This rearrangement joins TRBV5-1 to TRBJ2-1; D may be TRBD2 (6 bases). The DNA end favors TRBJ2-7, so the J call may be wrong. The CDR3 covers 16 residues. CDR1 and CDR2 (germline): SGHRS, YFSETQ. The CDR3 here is CASSPTGGETSYEQYF. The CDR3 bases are TGCGCCAGCAGCCCTACGGGCGGGGAGACTAGTTACGAGCAGTACTTC.

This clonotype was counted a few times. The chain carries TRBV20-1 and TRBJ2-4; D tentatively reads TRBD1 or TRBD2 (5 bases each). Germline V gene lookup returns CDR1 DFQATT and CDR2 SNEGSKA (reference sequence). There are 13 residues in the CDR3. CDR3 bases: TGCGGCAGTAGAGGGACCAACAGAAACATTCAGTACTTC. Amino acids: CGSRGTNRNIQYF.

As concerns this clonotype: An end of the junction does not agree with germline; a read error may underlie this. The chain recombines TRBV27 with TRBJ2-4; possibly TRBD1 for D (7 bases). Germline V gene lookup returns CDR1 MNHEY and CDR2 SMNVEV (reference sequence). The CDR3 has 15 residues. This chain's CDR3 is CARSAGGRATNMQYF. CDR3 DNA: TGTGCCCGTTCCGCAGGGGGGAGAGCCACAAACATGCAGTACTTC.

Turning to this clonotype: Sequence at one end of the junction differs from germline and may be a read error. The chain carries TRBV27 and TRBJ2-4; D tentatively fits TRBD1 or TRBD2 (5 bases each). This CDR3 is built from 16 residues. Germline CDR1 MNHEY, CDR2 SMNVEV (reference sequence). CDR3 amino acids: CASRLVGLAAKDTQYF. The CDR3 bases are TGTGCCAGCCGTTTAGTGGGGCTAGCAGCCAAAGATACGCAGTACTTT.

DNA of the CDR3: TGTGCCAGCAGCTTGGTTTGGACCCCCCTCGCCTACGAGCAGTACTTC. Its protein is CASSLVWTPLAYEQYF. The chain has TRBV5-5 and TRBJ2-5; no clear D gene. TRBJ2-7 matches the DNA end more closely, so the J call is doubtful. Looked up from germline, CDR1 is SGHKS and CDR2 is YYEKEE (reference sequence). The CDR3 totals 16 residues.

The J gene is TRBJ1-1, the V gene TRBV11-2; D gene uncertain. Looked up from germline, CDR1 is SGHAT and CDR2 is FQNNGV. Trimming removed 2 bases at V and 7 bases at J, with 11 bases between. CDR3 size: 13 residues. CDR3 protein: CASSLSEGLEAFF. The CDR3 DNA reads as TGTGCCAGCAGCTTATCTGAGGGCCTTGAAGCTTTCTTT.

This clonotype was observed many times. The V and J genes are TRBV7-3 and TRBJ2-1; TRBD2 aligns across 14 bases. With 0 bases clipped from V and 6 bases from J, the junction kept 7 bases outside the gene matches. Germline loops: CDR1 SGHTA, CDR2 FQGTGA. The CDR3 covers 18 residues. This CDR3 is CASSLTTTGTSGSNEQFF. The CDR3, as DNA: TGTGCCAGCAGCTTAACTACCACCGGGACTAGCGGGAGCAATGAGCAGTTCTTC.

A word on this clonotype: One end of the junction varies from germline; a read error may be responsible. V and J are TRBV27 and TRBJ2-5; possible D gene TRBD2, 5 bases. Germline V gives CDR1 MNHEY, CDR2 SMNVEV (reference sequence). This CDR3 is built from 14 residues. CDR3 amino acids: CAGSGSGAQDTQYF. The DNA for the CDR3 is TGTGCCGGCAGCGGTTCCGGTGCCCAAGACACCCAGTACTTC.

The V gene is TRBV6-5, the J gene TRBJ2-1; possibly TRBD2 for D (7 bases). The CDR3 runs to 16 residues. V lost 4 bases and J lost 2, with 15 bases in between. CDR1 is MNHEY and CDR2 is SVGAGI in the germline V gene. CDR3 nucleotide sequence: TGTGCCAGCAGTTCGTTTCTAGGGGGGGCCTACAATGAGCAGTTCTTC. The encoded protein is CASSSFLGGAYNEQFF.

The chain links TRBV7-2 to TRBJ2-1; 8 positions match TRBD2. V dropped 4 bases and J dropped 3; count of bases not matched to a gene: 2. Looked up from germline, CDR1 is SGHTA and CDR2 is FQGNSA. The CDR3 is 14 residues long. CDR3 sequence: CASSSRGVYNEQFF. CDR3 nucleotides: TGTGCCAGCAGCTCGCGGGGGGTCTACAATGAGCAGTTCTTC.

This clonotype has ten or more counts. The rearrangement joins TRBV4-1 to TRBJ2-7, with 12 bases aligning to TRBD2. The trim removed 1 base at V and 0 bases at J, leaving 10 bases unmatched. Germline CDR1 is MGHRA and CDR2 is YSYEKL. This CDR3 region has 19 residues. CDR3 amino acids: CASSQVVRLAGVGSYEQYF. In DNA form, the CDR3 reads TGCGCCAGCAGCCAAGTAGTGCGACTAGCGGGAGTGGGCTCCTACGAGCAGTACTTC.

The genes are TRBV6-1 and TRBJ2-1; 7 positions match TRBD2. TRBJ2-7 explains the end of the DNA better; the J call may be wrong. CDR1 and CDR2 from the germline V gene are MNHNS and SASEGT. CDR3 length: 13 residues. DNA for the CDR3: TGTGCCAGCAGTCCAGTTGACTCGGGGGGGCAGTACTTC. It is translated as CASSPVDSGGQYF.

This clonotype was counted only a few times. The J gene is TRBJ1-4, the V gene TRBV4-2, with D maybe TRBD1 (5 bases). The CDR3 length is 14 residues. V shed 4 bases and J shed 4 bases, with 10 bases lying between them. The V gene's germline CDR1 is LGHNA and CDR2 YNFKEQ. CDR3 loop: CASSLWGNNEKLFF. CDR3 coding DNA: TGTGCCAGCAGCCTTTGGGGGAATAATGAAAAACTGTTTTTT.

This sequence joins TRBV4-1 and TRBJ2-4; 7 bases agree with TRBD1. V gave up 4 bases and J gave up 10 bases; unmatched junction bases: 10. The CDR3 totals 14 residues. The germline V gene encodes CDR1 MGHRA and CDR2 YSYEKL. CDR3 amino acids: CASSPIEGTDIQYF. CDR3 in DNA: TGCGCCAGCAGCCCCATCGAGGGGACAGATATTCAGTACTTC.

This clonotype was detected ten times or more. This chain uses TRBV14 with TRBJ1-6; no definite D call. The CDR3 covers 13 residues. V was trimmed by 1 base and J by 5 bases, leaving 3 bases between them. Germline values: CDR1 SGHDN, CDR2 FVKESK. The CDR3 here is CASSQGNNSPLHF. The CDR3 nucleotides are TGTGCCAGCAGCCAAGGGAATAATTCACCCCTCCACTTT.

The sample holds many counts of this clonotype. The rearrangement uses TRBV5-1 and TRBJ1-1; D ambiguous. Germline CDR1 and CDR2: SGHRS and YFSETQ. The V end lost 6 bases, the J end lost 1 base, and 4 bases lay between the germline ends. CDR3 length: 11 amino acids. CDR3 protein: CASMGNTEAFF. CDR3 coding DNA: TGCGCCAGCATGGGGAACACTGAAGCTTTCTTT.

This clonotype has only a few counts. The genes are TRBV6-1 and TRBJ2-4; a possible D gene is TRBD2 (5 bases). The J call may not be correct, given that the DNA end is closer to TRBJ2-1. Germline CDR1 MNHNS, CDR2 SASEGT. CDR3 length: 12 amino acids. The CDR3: CASTEGFNEQFF. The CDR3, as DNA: TGTGCCAGCACTGAGGGATTCAATGAGCAGTTCTTC.

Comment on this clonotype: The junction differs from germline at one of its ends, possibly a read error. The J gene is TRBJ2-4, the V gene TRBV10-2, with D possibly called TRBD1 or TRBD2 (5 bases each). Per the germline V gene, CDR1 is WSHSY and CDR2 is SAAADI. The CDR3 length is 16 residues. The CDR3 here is CPSSAEGLCAKNTQYF. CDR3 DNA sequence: TGCCCCAGCAGTGCAGAGGGGCTGTGCGCCAAAAACACTCAGTACTTC.

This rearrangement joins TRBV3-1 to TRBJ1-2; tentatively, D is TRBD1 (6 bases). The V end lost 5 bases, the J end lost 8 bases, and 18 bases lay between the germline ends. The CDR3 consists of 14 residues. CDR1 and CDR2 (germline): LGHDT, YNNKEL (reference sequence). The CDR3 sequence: CASSSDSLGRGYTF. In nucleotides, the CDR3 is TGTGCCAGCAGCTCGGACAGCCTTGGGCGCGGCTACACCTTC.